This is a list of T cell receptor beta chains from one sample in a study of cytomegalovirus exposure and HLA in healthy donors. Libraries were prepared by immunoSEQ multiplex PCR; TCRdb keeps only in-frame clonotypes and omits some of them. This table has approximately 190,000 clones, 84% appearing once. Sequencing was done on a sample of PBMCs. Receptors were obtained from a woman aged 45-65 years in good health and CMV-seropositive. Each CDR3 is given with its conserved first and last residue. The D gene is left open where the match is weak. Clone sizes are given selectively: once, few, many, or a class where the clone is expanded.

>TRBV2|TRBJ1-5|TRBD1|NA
CASSRQGRDQPQHF
TGTGCCAGCAGTCGACAGGGGAGAGATCAGCCCCAGCATTTT
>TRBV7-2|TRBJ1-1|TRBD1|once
CASSRGTGGDTEAFF
TGTGCCAGCAGCCGAGGGACAGGGGGTGACACTGAAGCTTTCTTT
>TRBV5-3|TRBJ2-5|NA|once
CARSLVGVSVRETQYF
TGTGCCAGAAGCTTGGTAGGAGTTAGCGTGCGGGAGACCCAGTACTTC
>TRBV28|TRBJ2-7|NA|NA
CASRNRGGGEQYF
TGTGCCAGCAGAAACCGTGGGGGAGGCGAGCAGTACTTC
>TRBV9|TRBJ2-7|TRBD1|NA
CASSVAPPGTVSYEQYF
TGTGCCAGCAGCGTAGCCCCCCCCGGGACAGTCTCCTACGAGCAGTACTTC
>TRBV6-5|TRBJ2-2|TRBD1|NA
CASKGQPTGELFF
TGTGCCAGCAAGGGACAGCCAACCGGGGAGCTGTTTTTT
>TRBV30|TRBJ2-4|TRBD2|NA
CACSGGAKNIQYF
TGTGCCTGTAGCGGGGGGGCCAAAAACATTCAGTACTTC
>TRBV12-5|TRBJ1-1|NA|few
CASGLVRGTEAFF
TGTGCTAGTGGTTTGGTACGAGGCACTGAAGCTTTCTTT
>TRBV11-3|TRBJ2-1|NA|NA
CASSLGLAGWNEQFF
TGTGCCAGCAGCTTAGGACTGGCGGGGTGGAATGAGCAGTTCTTC
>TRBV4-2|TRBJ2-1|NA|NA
CASSQDRTVEQFF
TGTGCCAGCAGCCAAGATCGGACTGTTGAGCAGTTCTTC
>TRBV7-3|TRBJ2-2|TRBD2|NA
CASSPLGGADGELFF
TGTGCCAGCAGCCCACTCGGGGGGGCGGACGGGGAGCTGTTTTTT
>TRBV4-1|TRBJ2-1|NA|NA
CASRNNEGIGYNEQFF
TGCGCCAGCAGGAACAATGAGGGAATAGGCTACAATGAGCAGTTCTTC
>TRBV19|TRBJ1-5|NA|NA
CASTDRGFYQPQHF
TGTGCCAGTACCGATCGGGGGTTTTATCAGCCCCAGCATTTT
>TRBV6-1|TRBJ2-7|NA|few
CASSERGLRSYEQYF
TGTGCCAGCAGTGAAAGGGGACTTCGCTCCTACGAGCAGTACTTC
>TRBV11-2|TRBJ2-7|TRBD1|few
CASSSQGQRTYEQYF
TGTGCCAGCAGCTCACAGGGACAGCGGACCTACGAGCAGTACTTC
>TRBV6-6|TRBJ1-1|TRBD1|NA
CASRPRDSNTEAFF
TGTGCCAGCAGGCCGAGGGACAGCAACACTGAAGCTTTCTTT
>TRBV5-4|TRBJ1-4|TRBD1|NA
CASNRQGPNEKLFF
TGTGCCAGCAACAGACAGGGCCCGAATGAAAAACTGTTTTTT
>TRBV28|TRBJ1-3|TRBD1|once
CASVQGGGNTIYF
TGTGCCAGCGTACAGGGGGGCGGAAACACCATATATTTT
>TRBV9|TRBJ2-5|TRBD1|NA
CASSPLGTGVVTQYF
TGTGCCAGCAGCCCCCTCGGGACAGGGGTCGTGACCCAGTACTTC
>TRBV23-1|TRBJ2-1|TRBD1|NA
CASSQKSGQYNEQFF
TGCGCCAGCAGTCAGAAATCGGGACAGTACAATGAGCAGTTCTTC
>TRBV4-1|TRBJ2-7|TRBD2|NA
CASSRPGLTSYEQYF
TGCGCCAGCAGCCGACCGGGACTAACCTCCTACGAGCAGTACTTC
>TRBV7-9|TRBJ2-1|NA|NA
CASSLGAGNEQFF
TGTGCCAGCAGCTTGGGGGCCGGTAATGAGCAGTTCTTC
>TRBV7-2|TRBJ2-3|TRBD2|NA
CASSLDGSGGFADTQYF
TGTGCCAGCAGCTTAGACGGTAGCGGGGGGTTCGCAGATACGCAGTATTTT
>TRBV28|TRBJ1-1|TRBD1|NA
CASWGAGGRWTEAFF
TGTGCCAGCTGGGGGGCAGGGGGTCGATGGACTGAAGCTTTCTTT
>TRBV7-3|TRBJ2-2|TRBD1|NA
CASSDVTGWNTGELFF
TGTGCCAGCAGCGACGTGACAGGGTGGAACACCGGGGAGCTGTTTTTT
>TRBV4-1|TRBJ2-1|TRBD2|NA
CASSQGVMRGNEQFF
TGCGCCAGCAGCCAAGGAGTAATGCGGGGGAATGAGCAGTTCTTC
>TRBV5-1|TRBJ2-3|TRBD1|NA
CASSLGTGGSTDTQYF
TGCGCCAGCAGCTTAGGGACAGGCGGTAGCACAGATACGCAGTATTTT
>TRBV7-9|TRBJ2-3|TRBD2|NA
CASSLGAGGAYTDTQYF
TGTGCCAGCAGCTTAGGAGCGGGGGGGGCATACACAGATACGCAGTATTTT
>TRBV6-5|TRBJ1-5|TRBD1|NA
CASSYSGTGTNQPQHF
TGTGCCAGCAGTTACTCGGGGACAGGAACGAATCAGCCCCAGCATTTT
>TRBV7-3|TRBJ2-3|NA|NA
CASSFAGGRDTQYF
TGTGCCAGCAGCTTTGCGGGCGGGCGGGATACGCAGTATTTT
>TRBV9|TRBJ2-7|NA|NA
CASSVEGSRDEQYF
TGTGCCAGCAGCGTAGAGGGTAGCAGGGACGAGCAGTACTTC
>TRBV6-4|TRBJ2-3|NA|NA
CASRGGKDTQYF
TGTGCCAGCAGGGGCGGGAAGGATACGCAGTATTTT
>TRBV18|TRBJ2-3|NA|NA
CASSPNGVRDTQYF
TGTGCCAGCTCACCAAACGGGGTAAGAGATACGCAGTATTTT
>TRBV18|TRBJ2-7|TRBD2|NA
CASSPELAGVTYEQYF
TGTGCCAGCTCACCGGAACTAGCGGGGGTCACCTACGAGCAGTACTTC
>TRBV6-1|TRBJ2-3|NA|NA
CASSFEFSSTDTQYF
TGTGCCAGCAGTTTCGAGTTCTCTAGCACAGATACGCAGTATTTT
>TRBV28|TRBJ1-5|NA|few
CASSKSGVHNSNQPQHF
TGTGCCAGCAGTAAATCAGGGGTCCATAATAGCAATCAGCCCCAGCATTTT
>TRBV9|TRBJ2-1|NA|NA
CASSVESSGLRGGEQFF
TGTGCCAGCAGCGTGGAGAGTTCCGGACTCCGAGGGGGTGAGCAGTTCTTC
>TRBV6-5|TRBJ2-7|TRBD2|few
CASSYGRGVVSKQYF
TGTGCCAGCAGTTACGGGCGGGGGGTGGTATCCAAGCAGTACTTC
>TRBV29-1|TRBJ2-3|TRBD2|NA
CSVDGRAQDTQYF
TGCAGCGTTGATGGGAGGGCACAAGATACGCAGTATTTT
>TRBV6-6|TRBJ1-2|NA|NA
CASSRTGPGYGYTF
TGTGCCAGCAGTAGAACAGGGCCCGGCTATGGCTACACCTTC
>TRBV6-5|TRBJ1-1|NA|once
CASSYSSRAGNTEAFF
TGTGCCAGCAGTTACTCGTCGCGGGCGGGGAACACTGAAGCTTTCTTT
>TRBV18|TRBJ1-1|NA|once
CASSPQDGNTEAFF
TGTGCCAGCTCACCGCAGGATGGAAACACTGAAGCTTTCTTT
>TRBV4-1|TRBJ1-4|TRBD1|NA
CASSQEGQGVPNEKLFF
TGCGCCAGCAGCCAAGAGGGACAGGGGGTTCCTAATGAAAAACTGTTTTTT
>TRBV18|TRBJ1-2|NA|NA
CASSHRERYGYTF
TGTGCCAGCTCACACAGGGAGAGGTATGGCTACACCTTC
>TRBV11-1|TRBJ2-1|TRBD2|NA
CASSVTTSGYLNEQFF
TGTGCCAGCAGCGTAACGACTAGCGGGTATTTAAATGAGCAGTTCTTC
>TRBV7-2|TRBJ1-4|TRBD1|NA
CASSRDRDPNEKLFF
TGTGCCAGCAGCCGTGACAGGGATCCTAATGAAAAACTGTTTTTT